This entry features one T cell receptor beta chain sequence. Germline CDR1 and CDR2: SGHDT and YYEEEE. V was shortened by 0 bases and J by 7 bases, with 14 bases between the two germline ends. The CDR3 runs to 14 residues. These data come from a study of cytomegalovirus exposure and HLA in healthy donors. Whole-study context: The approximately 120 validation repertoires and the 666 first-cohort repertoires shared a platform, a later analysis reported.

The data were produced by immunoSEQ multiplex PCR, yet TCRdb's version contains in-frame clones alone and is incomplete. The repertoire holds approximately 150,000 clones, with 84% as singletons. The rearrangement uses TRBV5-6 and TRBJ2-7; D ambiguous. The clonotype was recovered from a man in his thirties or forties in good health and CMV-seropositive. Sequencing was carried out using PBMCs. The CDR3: CASSLGRRTGEQYF. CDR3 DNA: TGTGCCAGCAGCTTGGGCAGGCGAACTGGGGAGCAGTACTTC.